The T cell receptor (beta chain) under discussion was sequenced for a study of blood T cell repertoires in COVID-19 (TCRdb year 2020). Turning to the overall study: Samples from collaborators originated in the United States, Italy and Spain and spanned both the acute and convalescent phases of COVID-19. The dataset comprised deeply sampled blood TCRbeta repertoires from subjects exposed to, actively infected with, or recovered from COVID-19. Samples were obtained from the ongoing ImmuneRACE study (first 160 participants) and from about 1,300 subjects provided by 6 global collaborators. Sample metadata almost always included a de-identified subject ID, COVID-19 status, age in years and sex. The material from the prospective study consisted of cDNA or gDNA derived from T cells, B-cell-depleted T cells, or PBMCs. HLA class I and class II types, where available, came from metadata supplied by the sample provider rather than from assay-based typing. The repertoires were released in a freely available public database intended as a resource for research on the immune response to SARS-CoV-2.

What the work shows at the level of the full study, not this receptor alone: The quantity of clinical and demographic metadata differed by source and by participant and was supplied without curation.

TCRbeta CDR3 regions were amplified from genomic DNA using the immunoSEQ Assay, a bias-controlled multiplex PCR. The authors' analysis ran thus. Within the assay, amplification of reference gene primers was used to estimate how many nucleated cells each sample contained. Sequence reads were collapsed and filtered to measure the absolute abundance of every unique TCRbeta CDR3 rearrangement. For each sample, productive Simpson clonality was calculated by taking the square root of Simpson's diversity index across productive rearrangements. Held by TCRdb, this immuneACCESS table contains in-frame sequences only and omits some clones. Under half of the omission traces to an unresolved V gene where checked; the cause of the rest is unknown. V and J calls and clone size are given by that table; D and trimming were obtained from the DNA. The sample table shows around 90,000 clones, and roughly 80% are seen once. Around 11% of the sample lies in the top ten.

A distance of 11 bases separates the germline ends of V and J, which lose 4 bases and 3 bases respectively. The CDR1 and CDR2 encoded by the germline V gene are SGHRS and YFSETQ. CDR3 length: 14 amino acids, cysteine to phenylalanine. Just the 42-base CDR3 DNA is kept, in frame starting at base 1. Note on this clone: The target of this receptor is not known. Within one base of it there is no much larger clone, and no base qualities were kept.

Whole blood was collected in K2EDTA tubes by collaborating institutions according to the institutions' own protocols. For TCRbeta analysis, collaborators shipped samples in one of three forms: frozen whole blood, isolated PBMCs, or DNA extracted from either of those sample types. The sequence was collected from a woman aged 70-85 years with active or convalescent COVID-19. Sequencing used peripheral blood. The chain is assembled from TRBV5-1 and TRBJ2-1; possibly the D gene is TRBD1, per 7 matching bases. The DNA is as follows: TGCGCCAGCAGCCCAGGGGGACTCTACAATGAGCAGTTCTTC. This yields the protein CASSPGGLYNEQFF.